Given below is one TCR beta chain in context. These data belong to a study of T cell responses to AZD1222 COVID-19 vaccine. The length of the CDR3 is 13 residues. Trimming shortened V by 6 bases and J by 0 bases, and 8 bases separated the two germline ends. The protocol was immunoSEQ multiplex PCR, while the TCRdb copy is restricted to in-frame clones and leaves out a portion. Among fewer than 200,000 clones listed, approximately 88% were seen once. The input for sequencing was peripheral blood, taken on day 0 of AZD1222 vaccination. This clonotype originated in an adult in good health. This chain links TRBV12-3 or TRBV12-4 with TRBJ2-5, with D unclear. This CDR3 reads CASRPQDQETQYF. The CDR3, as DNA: TGTGCCAGCAGGCCTCAGGACCAAGAGACCCAGTACTTC.